This T cell receptor beta chain emerged from a study of T cell responses to AZD1222 COVID-19 vaccine. The ends were cut back, 3 bases at V and 5 bases at J, with 14 bases in the middle. Germline V CDR1 and CDR2: SNHLY, FYNNEI. The CDR3 covers 14 residues. The table came from immunoSEQ multiplex PCR; TCRdb's copy has only in-frame clones and leaves some out. This sample has 110,000 to 150,000 clones; over 90% occur once, and the top ten carry under 6.5%. The material sequenced was peripheral blood, taken on day 0 of AZD1222 vaccination. This chain links TRBV2 with TRBJ2-7; the D is unclear. The sequence was obtained from an adult in good health. The CDR3 here is CASSENGLDDEQYF. CDR3 coding DNA: TGTGCCAGCAGTGAGAATGGGTTGGACGACGAGCAGTACTTC.